This TCR beta chain is drawn from a study of T cell clonality in common variable immunodeficiency. Many counts were recorded for this clone. The observed sequence ends 3 residues before the CDR3 terminus, with the missing tail filled in from the germline J gene. Some clones are missing from TCRdb's copy, which holds only in-frame ones; the method was immunoSEQ multiplex PCR. This set yields 80,000 or so clones and no singletons; the top ten hold under 1%. The CDR3 spans 11 residues. Trimming removed 5 bases from V and 9 bases from J, with 11 bases in between. CDR1 is DFQATT and CDR2 is SNEGSKA in the germline V gene (reference sequence).

V gene TRBV20-1 combines with J gene TRBJ2-1, with a tentative D call TRBD1 (5 bases). This clonotype was sampled from a person aged 18 to 70 in good health. The sample taken for sequencing was peripheral blood mononuclear cells. CDR3 DNA (partial): TGCAGTGCTGCTTTGCAGGGTGAG. This codes for CSAALQGE. In full, the CDR3 reads CSAALQGEQFF.